This note documents a single T cell receptor beta chain sequence. MiXCR was run by TCRdb on the 5' RACE reads, yielding one entry per CDR3 protein. This repertoire shows under 120,000 distinct CDR3 sequences, around 24% found once; its top ten account for around 12%. From germline, CDR1 is SEHNR and CDR2 FQNEAQ (reference sequence). V gave up 7 bases and J gave up 6 bases; unmatched junction bases: 5. The CDR3 loop spans 13 amino acids. The data were obtained in a study of CD8 T cells in ankylosing spondylitis. This chain connects TRBV7-9 to TRBJ2-1, with 8 bases identical to TRBD2. Sequencing was performed on synovial fluid, either unsorted or a sorted T cell fraction (not recorded which). This clonotype originated in a male donor with ankylosing spondylitis. The CDR3 sequence is CASKRESGNEQFF. In nucleotides, the CDR3 is TGTGCCAGCAAGCGGGAGAGCGGCAATGAGCAGTTCTTC.